This TCR beta chain was profiled in a study of blood T cell repertoires in COVID-19. Study context: Material from acute and convalescent COVID-19 was sourced from the United States, Italy and Spain.

TCRdb keeps only in-frame clones here, not all; method: immunoSEQ multiplex PCR. The repertoire holds approximately 350,000 clones, with 85% to 90% as singletons. V lost 4 bases to trimming and J lost 4 bases, with 8 bases between them. The CDR3 extends over 13 amino acids. Germline-derived CDR1 and CDR2 are MNHEY and SVGAGI. Participant ages covered about 18 to 90 years across about two dozen US areas. Cohort assignment relied on participant-reported clinical history. In its sample, this clone was seen a few times. This sequence was found in a man in his late teens or twenties who had recovered from COVID-19. The sequenced material came from PBMCs or T cells enriched from blood (not recorded which). This chain joins TRBV6-5 and TRBJ1-3, with TRBD1 as a possible D gene (5 bases). The CDR3 is CASSSQGGNTIYF. CDR3 nucleotide sequence: TGTGCCAGCAGTTCGCAGGGAGGAAACACCATATATTTT.